This TCR beta chain derives from a study of blood T cells in healthy people across ages (dated by TCRdb to between 2014 and 2016). Background for the entire study: In model experiments, template switching captured roughly one uniquely barcoded TCR beta cDNA molecule for every two T cells. To track age-related changes in TCR beta repertoire diversity, the study relied on deep sequencing normalized with unique cDNA molecular identifiers. The donors were split into four age groups: young (average 16 years), middle-aged (39), aged (roughly 68) and long-lived (about 82). Two additional independent replicas of 1 million unique cDNA reads from the same blood draw were analyzed for two donors (one aged 18 to 30 and one aged 80 or older). What the work shows at the level of the full study, not this receptor alone: Compared with the aged group, more naive CD4+ T cells, fewer expanded clones and increased TCR diversity were shown by the long-lived group, suggesting age selection. A strong correlation was found between observed TCR beta diversity and the percentage of naive T cells measured by flow cytometry. Donor CMV infection status was unknown, potentially confounding age-related changes in expanded clonotypes. Bulk unsorted PBMC profiling prevented conclusive comparison of naive and antigen-experienced compartments. As age increased, observed TCR beta diversity per million T cells dropped in a roughly linear way, and a significant reduction was already evident by age 40. Estimates of total diversity based on one million sequenced T cells were regarded as lower bounds and as underestimates.

Library creation used 5' RACE. Instrument used: Illumina HiSeq 2500. A second PCR of about 7 to 12 cycles was run with a J-beta primer mix and a sample-barcoded 5' primer. Each TCR beta cDNA molecule received a unique molecular identifier from a template-switch 5' adaptor carrying 12 random nucleotides. At least 2.5 million CDR3-containing paired-end reads were obtained from each sample. First-strand cDNA synthesis was performed from all RNA using the Mint cDNA synthesis kit, with priming by a TRBC-specific oligonucleotide. Following uracil-DNA glycosylase treatment, all cDNA underwent a first 18-cycle PCR with the universal primers M1SS and BC2_uni_R. The original methods were these. Normalization of each sample was performed by random selection of 1 million high-quality reads, each carrying a distinct molecular identifier. Reads with shared molecular identifiers were discarded instead of being binned into consensus sequences. MiTCR, with a Q25 quality threshold and the strictest error-elimination algorithm, was used for CDR3 identification, clonotype clustering and error correction. Lower-bound total TCR beta diversity was estimated with a nonparametric unseen species model using Euler transformation. TCRdb ran its own pipeline on the public reads, namely fastp trimming at Q25 and MiXCR clone calling, and kept in-frame beta chains. Each entry is one CDR3 protein sequence, shown with its most common DNA and genes. TCRdb, not the authors, supplied the V and J calls. The sample yields around 1,000,000 distinct CDR3 sequences; under 30% were counted once. Less than 0.75% of the sample lies in the top ten.

Based on the germline V gene, the CDR1 and CDR2 sequences are SGDLS and YYNGEE. The CDR3 numbers 20 residues from cysteine through phenylalanine. Of the read, only the CDR3 DNA is kept; its 60 bases are in frame from base 1. Donors were about 36 systemically healthy Caucasian individuals from Russia aged roughly 6 to 95 years. Around 10 milliliters of peripheral blood were drawn from each donor into EDTA-treated Vacutainer tubes. Ficoll-Paque density-gradient centrifugation was used to isolate PBMCs, with at least 6.5 million obtained per sample. Total RNA, at least 5 micrograms per sample, was extracted from PBMCs with Trizol reagent. Naive CD45RAhigh/CD27high T cell percentages were measured by flow cytometry on a PBMC aliquot from every donor. This clonotype appeared a few times. The antigen it binds to is not known. No per-base quality is available; no much larger clone lies one base away. These data also formed part of another study, on T cells of mothers and their children. That second publication adds: Nine systemically healthy Caucasian individuals served as donors, namely three mothers together with their six children. cDNA synthesis consumed the entire amount of extracted RNA, loaded at around 1.5 ug RNA in each 15 ul reaction. In the second PCR, the M1S primer introduced both the sample barcodes and 2-4 random nucleotides. More than 8 million TCR beta CDR3 reads were obtained from each mother, and about 3 million reads were obtained from each child. Thymic selection similarly shapes TCR recombination output in related and unrelated pairs, with minor effect from inherited differences. Related mother-child pairs always showed normalized repertoire overlap that was slightly higher than in unrelated mother-child pairs, though the difference was never significant. No persistent microchimeric T cell clones were detected, at a sensitivity of approximately 100 clones per million clonotypes. The study used deep NGS to compare TCR beta repertoires of mothers and children, seeking features distinguishing related mother-child pairs from unrelated individuals. The mean age was roughly 44 +/- 4 years for the mothers and roughly 11 +/- 4 years for the children. After adapter ligation was performed with NEBNext reagents, the libraries were sequenced on an Illumina HiSeq 2000 with 100+100 nt paired-end reads. To prevent cross-contamination, the mother and child libraries were prepared one month apart and sequenced in separate runs. Each donor had between 500,000 and 2,000,000 distinct TCR beta clonotypes identified. Naive TCR beta clonotypes were estimated from low-frequency clonotypes matched to each donor's FACS-determined naive share, without sorting.

This receptor was taken from a girl aged 2-10 years in good health. The sequence links TRBV9 to TRBJ2-5, and 10 junctional nucleotides match TRBD2. The DNA end is more similar to TRBJ2-1, so the J call may be wrong. Material for sequencing was blood. The nucleotide sequence is given as TGTGCCAGCAGCCAACCTCTGGGGATAATCACTAGCGGGGAGTGGAATGAGCAGTTCTTC. Its protein product is CASSQPLGIITSGEWNEQFF.